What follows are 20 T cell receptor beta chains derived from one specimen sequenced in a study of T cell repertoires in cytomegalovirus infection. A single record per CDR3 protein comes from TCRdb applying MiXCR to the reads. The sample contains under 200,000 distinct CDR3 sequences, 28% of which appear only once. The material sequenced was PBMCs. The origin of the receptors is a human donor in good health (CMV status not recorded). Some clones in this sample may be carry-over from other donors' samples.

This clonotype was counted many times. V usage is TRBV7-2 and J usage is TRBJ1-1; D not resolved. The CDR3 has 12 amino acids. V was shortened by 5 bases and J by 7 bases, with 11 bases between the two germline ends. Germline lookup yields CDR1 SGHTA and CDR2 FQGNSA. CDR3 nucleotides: TGTGCCAGCAGCCCCTCCGGGATTGAAGCTTTCTTT. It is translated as CASSPSGIEAFF.

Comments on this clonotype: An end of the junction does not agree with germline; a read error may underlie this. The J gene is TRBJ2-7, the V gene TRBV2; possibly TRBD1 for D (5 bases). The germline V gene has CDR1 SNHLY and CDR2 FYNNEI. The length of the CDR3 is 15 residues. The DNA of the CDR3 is TGTGCCAGCATCACATCGCCAGGGCACTTCTACGAGCAGCACTTC. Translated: CASITSPGHFYEQHF.

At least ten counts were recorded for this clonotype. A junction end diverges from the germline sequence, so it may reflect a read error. The CDR3 sequence is CASSLRGGTEAFF. Written as DNA, the CDR3 is TGTGCCAGCAGTTTAAGGGGAGGAACTGAAGCTTTCTTT. This chain connects TRBV5-1 to TRBJ1-1; TRBD1 might be the D (5 bases). CDR3 length: 13 amino acids. Looked up from germline, CDR1 is SGHRS and CDR2 is YFSETQ.

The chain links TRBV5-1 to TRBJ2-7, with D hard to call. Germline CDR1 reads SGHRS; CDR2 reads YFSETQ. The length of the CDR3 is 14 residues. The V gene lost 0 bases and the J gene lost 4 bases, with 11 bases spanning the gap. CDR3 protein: CASSLDSNAYEQYF. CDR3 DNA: TGCGCCAGCAGCTTGGACAGCAACGCGTACGAGCAGTACTTC.

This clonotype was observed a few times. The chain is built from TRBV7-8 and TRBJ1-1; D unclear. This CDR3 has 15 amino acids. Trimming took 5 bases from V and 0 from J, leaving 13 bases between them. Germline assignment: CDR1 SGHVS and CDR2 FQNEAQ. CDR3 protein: CASSPRGHLNTEAFF. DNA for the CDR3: TGTGCCAGCAGCCCACGAGGGCATTTGAACACTGAAGCTTTCTTT.

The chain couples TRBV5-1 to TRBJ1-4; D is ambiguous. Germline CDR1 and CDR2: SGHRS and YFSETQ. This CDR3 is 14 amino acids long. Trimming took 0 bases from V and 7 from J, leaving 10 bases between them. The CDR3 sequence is CASSLEVTSEKLFF. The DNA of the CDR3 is TGCGCCAGCAGCTTGGAAGTAACAAGTGAAAAACTGTTTTTT.

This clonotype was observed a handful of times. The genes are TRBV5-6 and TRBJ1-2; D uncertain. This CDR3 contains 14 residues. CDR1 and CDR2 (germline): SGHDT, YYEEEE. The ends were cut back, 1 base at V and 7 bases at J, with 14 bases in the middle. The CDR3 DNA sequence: TGTGCCAGCAGCTTGACCCCGGCTGCCCTTGGCTACACCTTC. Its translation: CASSLTPAALGYTF.

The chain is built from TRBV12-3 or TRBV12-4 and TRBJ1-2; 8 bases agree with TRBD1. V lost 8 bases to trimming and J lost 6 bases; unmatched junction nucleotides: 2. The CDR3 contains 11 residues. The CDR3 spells CASGTGDGYTF. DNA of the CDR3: TGTGCCAGCGGGACAGGAGATGGCTACACCTTC.

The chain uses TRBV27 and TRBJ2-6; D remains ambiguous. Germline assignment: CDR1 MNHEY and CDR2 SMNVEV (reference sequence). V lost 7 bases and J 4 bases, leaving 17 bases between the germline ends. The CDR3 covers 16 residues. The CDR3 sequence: CASTRRQASGANVLTF. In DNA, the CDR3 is TGTGCCAGCACCCGTCGGCAGGCGTCGGGGGCCAACGTCCTGACTTTC.

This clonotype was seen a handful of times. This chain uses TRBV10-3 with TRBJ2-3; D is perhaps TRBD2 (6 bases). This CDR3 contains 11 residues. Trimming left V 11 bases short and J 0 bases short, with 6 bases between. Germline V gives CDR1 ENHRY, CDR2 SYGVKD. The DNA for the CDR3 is TGTGCCGGAGGGAGCACAGATACGCAGTATTTT. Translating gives CAGGSTDTQYF.

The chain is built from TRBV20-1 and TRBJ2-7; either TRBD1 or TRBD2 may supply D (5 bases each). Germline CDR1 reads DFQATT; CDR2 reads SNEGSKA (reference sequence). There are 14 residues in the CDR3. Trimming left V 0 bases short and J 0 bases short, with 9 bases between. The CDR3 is CSARDWDRSYEQYF. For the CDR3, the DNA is TGCAGTGCTAGAGATTGGGACCGCTCCTACGAGCAGTACTTC.

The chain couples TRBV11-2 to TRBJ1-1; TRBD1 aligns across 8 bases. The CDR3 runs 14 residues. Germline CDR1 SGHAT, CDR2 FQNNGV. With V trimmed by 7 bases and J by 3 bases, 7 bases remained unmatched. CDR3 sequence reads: CASTPDRVHTEAFF. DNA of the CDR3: TGTGCCAGCACCCCGGACAGGGTCCACACTGAAGCTTTCTTT.

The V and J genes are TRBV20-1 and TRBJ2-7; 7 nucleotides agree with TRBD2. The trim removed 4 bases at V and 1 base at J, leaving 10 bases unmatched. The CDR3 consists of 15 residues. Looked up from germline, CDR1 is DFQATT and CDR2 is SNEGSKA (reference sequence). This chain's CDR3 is CSATFSGRFSYEQYF. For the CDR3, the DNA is TGCAGTGCTACCTTTTCCGGGAGGTTTTCCTACGAGCAGTACTTC.

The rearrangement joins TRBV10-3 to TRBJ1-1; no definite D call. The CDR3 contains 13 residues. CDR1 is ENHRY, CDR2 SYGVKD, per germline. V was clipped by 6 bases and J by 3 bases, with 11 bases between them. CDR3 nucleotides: TGTGCCATCAGGAACGGAGGTGACACTGAAGCTTTCTTT. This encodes CAIRNGGDTEAFF.

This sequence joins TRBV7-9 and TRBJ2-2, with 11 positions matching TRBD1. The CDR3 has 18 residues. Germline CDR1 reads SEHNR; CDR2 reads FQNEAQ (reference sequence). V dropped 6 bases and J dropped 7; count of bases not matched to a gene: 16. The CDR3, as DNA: TGTGCCAGCAGTCCCCTTGCCGTGGACAGGGGGCACGTCGGGGAGCTGTTTTTT. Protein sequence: CASSPLAVDRGHVGELFF.

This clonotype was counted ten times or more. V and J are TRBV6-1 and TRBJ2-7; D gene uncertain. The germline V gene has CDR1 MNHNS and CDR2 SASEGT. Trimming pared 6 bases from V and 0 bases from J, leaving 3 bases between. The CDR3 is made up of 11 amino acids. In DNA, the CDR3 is TGTGCCAGCAGCCCCTCCTACGAGCAGTACTTC. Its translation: CASSPSYEQYF.

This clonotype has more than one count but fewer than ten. CDR3: CASSLEVGGNTEAFF. In nucleotides, the CDR3 is TGTGCCAGCAGCTTAGAGGTGGGCGGGAACACTGAAGCTTTCTTT. This sequence joins TRBV7-8 and TRBJ1-1; the D is unclear. The length of the CDR3 is 15 residues. V shed 1 base and J shed 1 base, with 10 bases lying between them. CDR1 and CDR2 from the germline V gene are SGHVS and FQNEAQ.

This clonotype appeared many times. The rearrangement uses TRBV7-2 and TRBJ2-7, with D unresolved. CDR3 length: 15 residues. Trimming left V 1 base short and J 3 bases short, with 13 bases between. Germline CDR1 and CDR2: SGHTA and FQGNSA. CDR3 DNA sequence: TGTGCCAGCAGCTTAGAAGGAACAGCCTTCTACGAGCAGTACTTC. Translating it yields CASSLEGTAFYEQYF.

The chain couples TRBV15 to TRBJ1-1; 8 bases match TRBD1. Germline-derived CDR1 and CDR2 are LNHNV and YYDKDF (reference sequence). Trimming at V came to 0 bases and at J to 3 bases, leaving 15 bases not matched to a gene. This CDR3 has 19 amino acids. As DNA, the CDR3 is TGTGCCACCAGCAGAGATGAGCTATTTGGACAGGGCAGGGACACTGAAGCTTTCTTT. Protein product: CATSRDELFGQGRDTEAFF.

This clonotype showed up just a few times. As DNA, the CDR3 is TGTGCCAGCAGCCTAGGGACTAGCGGGGGGGCTTTCGATGAGCAGTTCTTC. It codes for CASSLGTSGGAFDEQFF. This chain links TRBV11-1 with TRBJ2-1; 16 bases match TRBD2. Unmatched junction bases numbered 9, after V lost 5 bases and J lost 8 bases. The CDR3 is 17 amino acids. Germline-derived CDR1 and CDR2 are SGHAT and FQDESV (reference sequence). Full variable domain (remainder filled in from reference TRBV11-1 and TRBJ2-1): EAEVAQSPRYKITEKSQAVAFWCDPISGHATLYWYRQILGQGPELLVQFQDESVVDDSQLPKDRFSAERLKGVDSTLKIQPAELGDSAMYLCASSLGTSGGAFDEQFFGPGTRLTVL.